This paragraph reports one T cell receptor beta chain. The data belong to a study of T cell changes during pregnancy in multiple sclerosis. This CDR3 region has 17 residues. Germline lookup yields CDR1 SGHAT and CDR2 FQNNGV. V lost 6 bases to trimming and J lost 0 bases, with 15 bases between them. Measured with immunoSEQ multiplex PCR; TCRdb has only the in-frame clones, and not every one. Of some 90,000 clones in the sample, around 91% were seen once. The chain joins TRBV11-2 to TRBJ2-6; D may be TRBD1 (6 bases). The sequencing here drew on peripheral blood, taken after pregnancy. This receptor was identified in a female donor in good health, enrolled as a control in a pregnancy study. DNA for the CDR3: TGTGCCAGCAGGGGCCGGGACAACGTCTCTGGGGCCAACGTCCTGACTTTC. Protein product: CASRGRDNVSGANVLTF.